A single sample is the source of the 18 T cell receptor beta chains below, sequenced in a study of blood T cell repertoires in COVID-19. The method was immunoSEQ multiplex PCR; TCRdb's version includes in-frame clones alone and lacks a portion of them. This table has roughly 150,000 clones, roughly 73% appearing once. Specimen: peripheral blood. These receptors were obtained from a man aged 70-80 years with acute or convalescent COVID-19.

This clone was counted a few times. The J gene is TRBJ2-1, the V gene TRBV2; TRBD2 matches at 11 bases. The V segment lost 6 bases and the J segment 5 bases; nucleotides outside the gene matches: 3. The CDR3 spans 14 residues. Looked up from germline, CDR1 is SNHLY and CDR2 is FYNNEI. The CDR3: CASRWGLADNEQFF. CDR3 coding DNA: TGTGCCAGCAGGTGGGGACTAGCGGACAATGAGCAGTTCTTC.

The chain carries TRBV28 and TRBJ2-3, with D tentatively TRBD2 (6 bases). V lost 4 bases and J lost 2, with 10 bases in between. This CDR3 has 14 amino acids. Per the germline V gene, CDR1 is MDHEN and CDR2 is SYDVKM. The CDR3 region has the DNA TGTGCCAGCAGTTACGGGGGAAACACAGATACGCAGTATTTT. Protein product: CASSYGGNTDTQYF.

The V gene is TRBV9, the J gene TRBJ1-6; TRBD1 aligns across 7 bases. CDR3 size: 14 residues. With 3 bases clipped from V and 8 bases from J, the junction kept 5 bases outside the gene matches. Germline assignment: CDR1 SGDLS and CDR2 YYNGEE. CDR3 DNA sequence: TGTGCCAGCAGCGCCCGGGACAGTTATTCACCCCTCCACTTT. Translating gives CASSARDSYSPLHF.

V and J are TRBV11-2 and TRBJ2-3; 8 bases are a match to TRBD2. Trimming cost V 5 bases and J 1 base; bases outside gene matches: 5. From germline, CDR1 is SGHAT and CDR2 FQNNGV. The CDR3 spans 15 residues. The CDR3 here is CASSVRAGGTDTQYF. The CDR3 DNA reads TGTGCCAGCAGCGTACGAGCGGGAGGCACAGATACGCAGTATTTT.

V usage is TRBV27 and J usage is TRBJ2-3, with 10 bases lining up with TRBD2. With 1 base clipped from V and 4 bases from J, the junction kept 11 bases outside the gene matches. This CDR3 has 18 residues. From germline, CDR1 is MNHEY and CDR2 SMNVEV (reference sequence). DNA of the CDR3: TGTGCCAGCAGTTTATATGGGCTAGCGGGGGATCGGGCAGATACGCAGTATTTT. This encodes CASSLYGLAGDRADTQYF.

The chain recombines TRBV5-4 with TRBJ2-6; the D is unclear. Germline CDR1 SGHNT, CDR2 YYREEE (reference sequence). Trimming removed 1 base from V and 0 bases from J, with 5 bases in between. The CDR3 has 15 residues. The CDR3 protein is CASSLPLSGANVLTF. CDR3 DNA sequence: TGTGCCAGCAGCTTGCCCCTCTCTGGGGCCAACGTCCTGACTTTC. The full variable domain, its missing parts supplied by reference TRBV5-4 and TRBJ2-6, is ETGVTQSPTHLIKTRGQQVTLRCSSQSGHNTVSWYQQALGQGPQFIFQYYREEENGRGNFPPRFSGLQFPNYSSELNVNALELDDSALYLCASSLPLSGANVLTFGAGSRLTVL.

This clone occurred a few times. V is TRBV19 and J is TRBJ1-4, with a weak D call TRBD1 (6 bases). The ends were cut back, 5 bases at V and 6 bases at J, with 16 bases in the middle. The CDR3 has 15 residues. Germline V CDR1 and CDR2: LNHDA, SQIVND (reference sequence). The DNA of the CDR3 is TGTGCCAGTAGTCAACGGAAGGGGGGGCATGAAAAACTGTTTTTT. Translating it yields CASSQRKGGHEKLFF.

The chain joins TRBV7-3 to TRBJ2-5; TRBD1 matches 10 bases. The CDR3 loop spans 16 amino acids. In germline, CDR1 is SGHTA, CDR2 FQGTGA. With V trimmed by 1 base and J by 7 bases, 9 bases remained unmatched. The CDR3 region is CASSLIGTGDLGTQYF. The CDR3 region has the DNA TGTGCCAGCAGCTTAATCGGGACAGGGGACTTAGGGACCCAGTACTTC.

This chain links TRBV5-1 with TRBJ1-2; possible D gene TRBD1, 5 bases. Trimming removed 1 base from V and 4 bases from J, with 14 bases in between. This CDR3 comprises 15 residues. From germline, CDR1 is SGHRS and CDR2 YFSETQ. CDR3 bases: TGCGCCAGCAGCTTGTTAAGCACAGGAAGCTATGGCTACACCTTC. Translation gives CASSLLSTGSYGYTF.

Here the CDR3 reads CASGLGTRNEAFF. In nucleotides, the CDR3 is TGTGCTAGTGGTTTGGGTACACGTAATGAAGCTTTCTTT. The chain joins TRBV12-5 to TRBJ1-1; D remains ambiguous. The V gene's germline CDR1 is LGHNT and CDR2 FRNRAP. The V end was cut by 1 base, the J end by 7 bases, with 10 bases between. This CDR3 has 13 amino acids.

The rearrangement uses TRBV2 and TRBJ2-4, with 7 positions matching TRBD1. Looked up from germline, CDR1 is SNHLY and CDR2 is FYNNEI. The CDR3 totals 14 residues. The trim removed 6 bases at V and 3 bases at J, leaving 5 bases unmatched. The CDR3 loop is CASSGQAIKNIQYF. As DNA, the CDR3 is TGTGCCAGCAGCGGACAGGCGATCAAAAACATTCAGTACTTC.

This chain uses TRBV16 with TRBJ2-3; D remains ambiguous. Germline loops: CDR1 KGHSY, CDR2 FQNENV. The CDR3 contains 15 residues. The germline V and J ends were trimmed by 3 bases and 1 base, with 11 bases remaining between them. The CDR3: CASSQDSSGTDTQYF. CDR3 nucleotides: TGTGCCAGCAGCCAGGATTCAAGCGGCACAGATACGCAGTATTTT.

V usage is TRBV6-5 and J usage is TRBJ1-1; D is unclear. The CDR3 spans 15 residues. Germline V lookup: CDR1 MNHEY, CDR2 SVGAGI. V lost 6 bases and J 1 base, leaving 15 bases between the germline ends. CDR3 residues: CASRGDGRRNTEAFF. The DNA of the CDR3 is TGTGCCAGCAGGGGAGATGGACGGAGGAACACTGAAGCTTTCTTT.

The chain couples TRBV27 to TRBJ2-1, with unresolved D. Trimming removed 2 bases from V and 6 bases from J, with 14 bases in between. The CDR3 runs to 15 residues. Germline values: CDR1 MNHEY, CDR2 SMNVEV (reference sequence). The CDR3 region is CASSLATEWFNEQFF. CDR3 coding DNA: TGTGCCAGCAGTTTAGCGACTGAGTGGTTCAATGAGCAGTTCTTC.

The chain is built from TRBV6-1 and TRBJ2-1; no firm D call. The CDR3 spans 16 residues. The V end lost 2 bases, the J end lost 0 bases, and 11 bases lay between the germline ends. The germline CDR1 and CDR2 sequences are MNHNS and SASEGT. This CDR3 is CASSEIVESSYNEQFF. The CDR3 nucleotides read TGTGCCAGCAGTGAAATCGTAGAGAGCTCCTACAATGAGCAGTTCTTC.

The chain employs TRBV6-1 and TRBJ1-2; TRBD1 agrees at 9 bases. Germline CDR1 reads MNHNS; CDR2 reads SASEGT. Losses at the gene ends were 2 bases for V and 8 bases for J; bases not matched to a gene: 9. There are 15 residues in the CDR3. CDR3 protein: CASSELWGQGGGYTF. The CDR3 DNA reads TGTGCCAGCAGTGAACTATGGGGACAGGGAGGAGGCTACACCTTC.

The chain couples TRBV30 to TRBJ2-5; D might be TRBD2 (5 bases). The CDR3 loop spans 13 amino acids. CDR1 and CDR2 from the germline V gene are GTSNPN and SVGIG (reference sequence). With 0 bases removed from V and 2 bases from J, the gap between germline ends came to 7 bases. The CDR3 DNA sequence: TGTGCCTGGAGTGTACGGGAACAAGAGACCCAGTACTTC. Translated, it gives CAWSVREQETQYF. Full variable domain (rest looked up from reference TRBV30 and TRBJ2-5): SQTIHQWPATLVQPVGSPLSLECTVEGTSNPNLYWYRQAAGRGLQLLFYSVGIGQISSEVPQNLSASRPQDRQFILSSKKLLLSDSGFYLCAWSVREQETQYFGPGTRLLVL.

V gene TRBV14 combines with J gene TRBJ2-3, with 9 bases identical to TRBD2. This CDR3 has 19 residues. Trimming cost V 3 bases and J 0 bases; bases outside gene matches: 13. Germline V gene data show CDR1 as SGHDN and CDR2 as FVKESK. DNA for the CDR3: TGTGCCAGCAGCCACCCCGAGGCTAGCGGGGCCCTTAGCACAGATACGCAGTATTTT. It specifies CASSHPEASGALSTDTQYF. Combining the CDR3 with reference TRBV14 and TRBJ2-3 gives the whole variable domain EAGVTQFPSHSVIEKGQTVTLRCDPISGHDNLYWYRRVMGKEIKFLLHFVKESKQDESGMPNNRFLAERTGGTYSTLKVQPAELEDSGVYFCASSHPEASGALSTDTQYFGPGTRLTVL.